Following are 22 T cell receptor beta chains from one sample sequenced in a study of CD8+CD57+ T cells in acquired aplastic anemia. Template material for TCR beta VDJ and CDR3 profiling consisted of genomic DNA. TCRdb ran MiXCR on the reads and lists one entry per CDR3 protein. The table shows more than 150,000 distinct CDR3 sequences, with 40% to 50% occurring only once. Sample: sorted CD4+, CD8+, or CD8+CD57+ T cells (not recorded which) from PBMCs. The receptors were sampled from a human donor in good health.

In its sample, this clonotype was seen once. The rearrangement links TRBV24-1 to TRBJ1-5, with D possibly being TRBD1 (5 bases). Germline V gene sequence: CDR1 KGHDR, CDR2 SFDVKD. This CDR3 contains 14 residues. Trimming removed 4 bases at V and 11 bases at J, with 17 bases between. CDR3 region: CATSEHGTQETQHF. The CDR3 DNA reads TGTGCCACCAGTGAACATGGGACCCAAGAGACCCAGCATTTT.

CDR3 sequence (DNA): TGTGCCACCGGGACAGGGCTAAAAGATTACGAGCAGTACTTC. It yields the protein CATGTGLKDYEQYF. This rearrangement joins TRBV10-3 to TRBJ2-7; TRBD1 matches at 9 bases. CDR3 length equals 14 residues. Unmatched junction bases numbered 11, after V lost 10 bases and J lost 4 bases. CDR1 and CDR2 from the germline V gene are ENHRY and SYGVKD.

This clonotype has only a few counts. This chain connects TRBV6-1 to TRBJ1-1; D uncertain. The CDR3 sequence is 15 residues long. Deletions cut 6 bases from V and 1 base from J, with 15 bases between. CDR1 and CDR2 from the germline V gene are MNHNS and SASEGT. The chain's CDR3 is CASRAAEGGNTEAFF. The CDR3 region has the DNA TGTGCCAGCAGGGCCGCCGAGGGAGGGAACACTGAAGCTTTCTTT.

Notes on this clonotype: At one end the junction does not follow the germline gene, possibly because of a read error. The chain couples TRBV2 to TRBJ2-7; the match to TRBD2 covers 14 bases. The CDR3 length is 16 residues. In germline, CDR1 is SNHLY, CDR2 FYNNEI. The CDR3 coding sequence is TGCGCCAGCAGTCACGGGACTAGCGGGAGACCCTACGAGCAGTACTTC. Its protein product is CASSHGTSGRPYEQYF.

CDR3 residues: CASSEQPGQGTEQYF. The CDR3 DNA reads as TGTGCCAGCAGTGAACAGCCGGGACAGGGTACCGAGCAGTACTTC. V gene TRBV2 combines with J gene TRBJ2-7, with TRBD1 matching over 9 bases. V gave up 2 bases and J gave up 6 bases; unmatched junction bases: 8. This CDR3 spans 15 amino acids. Per germline, CDR1 SNHLY and CDR2 FYNNEI. The full variable domain, in which reference TRBV2 and TRBJ2-7 provide the parts outside the CDR3, is EPEVTQTPSHQVTQMGQEVILRCVPISNHLYFYWYRQILGQKVEFLVSFYNNEISEKSEIFDDQFSVERPDGSNFTLKIRSTKLEDSAMYFCASSEQPGQGTEQYFGPGTRLTVT.

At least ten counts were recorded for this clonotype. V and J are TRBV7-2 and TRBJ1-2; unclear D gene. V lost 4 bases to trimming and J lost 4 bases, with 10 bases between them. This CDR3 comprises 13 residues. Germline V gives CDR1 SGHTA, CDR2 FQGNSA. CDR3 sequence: CASSSAHLYGYTF. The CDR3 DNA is TGTGCCAGCAGCTCGGCGCACCTCTATGGCTACACCTTC.

CDR3 sequence reads: CASSDRHNEKLFF. The CDR3 DNA reads TGTGCCAGTTCGGACAGGCATAATGAAAAACTGTTTTTT. The chain combines TRBV25-1 with TRBJ1-4, with TRBD1 matching 7 bases. The length of the CDR3 is 13 residues. After removal of 9 bases from V and 4 bases from J, the junction contained 5 bases not matched to a gene. The germline V gene encodes CDR1 MGHDK and CDR2 SYGVNS.

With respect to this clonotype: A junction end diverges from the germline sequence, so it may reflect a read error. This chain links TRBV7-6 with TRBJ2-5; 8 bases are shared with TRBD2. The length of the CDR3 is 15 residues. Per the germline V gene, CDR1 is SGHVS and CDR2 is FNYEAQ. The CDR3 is CTSSSTGGQRETQYF. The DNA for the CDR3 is TGTACCAGCAGCTCAACGGGGGGGCAGAGAGAGACCCAGTACTTC.

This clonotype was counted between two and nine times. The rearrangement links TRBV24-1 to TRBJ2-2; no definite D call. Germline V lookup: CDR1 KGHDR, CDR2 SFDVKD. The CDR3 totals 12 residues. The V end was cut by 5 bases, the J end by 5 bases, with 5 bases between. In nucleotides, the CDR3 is TGTGCCACCAGTGTGGGGACCGGGGAGCTGTTTTTT. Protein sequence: CATSVGTGELFF.

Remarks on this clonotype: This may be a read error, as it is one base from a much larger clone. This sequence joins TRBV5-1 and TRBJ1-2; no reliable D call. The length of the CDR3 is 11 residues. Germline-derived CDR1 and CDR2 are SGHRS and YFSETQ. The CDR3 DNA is TGCGCCAGCAGCCAAAATGGTGGCTACGCCTTC. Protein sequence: CASSQNGGYAF.

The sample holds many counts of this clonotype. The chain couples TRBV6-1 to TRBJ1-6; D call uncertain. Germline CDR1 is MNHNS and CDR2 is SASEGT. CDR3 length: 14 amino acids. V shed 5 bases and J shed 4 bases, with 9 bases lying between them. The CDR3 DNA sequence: TGTGCCAGCAGTAGGACGGTTTATAATTCACCCCTCCACTTT. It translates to CASSRTVYNSPLHF.

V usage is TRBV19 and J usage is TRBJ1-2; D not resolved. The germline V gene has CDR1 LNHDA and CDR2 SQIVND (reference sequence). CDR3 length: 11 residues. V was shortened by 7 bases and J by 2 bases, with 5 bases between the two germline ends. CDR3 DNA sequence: TGTGCCAGTAAAGCCAACTATGGCTACACCTTC. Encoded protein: CASKANYGYTF.

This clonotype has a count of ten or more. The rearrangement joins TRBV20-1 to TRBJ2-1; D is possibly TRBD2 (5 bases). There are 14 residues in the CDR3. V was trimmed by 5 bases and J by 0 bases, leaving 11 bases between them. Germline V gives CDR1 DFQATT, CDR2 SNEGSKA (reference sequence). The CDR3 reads CSASVGSSYNEQFF. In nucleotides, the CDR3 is TGCAGTGCTTCCGTGGGGAGCTCCTACAATGAGCAGTTCTTC.

The CDR3 spells CASSLLGTGRDTQYF. For the CDR3, the DNA is TGTGCCAGCAGTCTCCTGGGGACAGGTCGGGATACGCAGTATTTT. The genes are TRBV2 and TRBJ2-3; 8 bases are a match to TRBD1. Germline loops: CDR1 SNHLY, CDR2 FYNNEI. V gave up 5 bases and J gave up 6 bases; unmatched junction bases: 10. This CDR3 comprises 15 residues.

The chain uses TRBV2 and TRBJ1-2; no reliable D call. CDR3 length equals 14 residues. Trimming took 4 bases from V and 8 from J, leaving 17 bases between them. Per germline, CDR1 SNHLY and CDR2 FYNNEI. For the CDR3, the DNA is TGTGCCAGCAGTGCTATACGGGGTGAGGGAGGCTACACCTTC. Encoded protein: CASSAIRGEGGYTF.

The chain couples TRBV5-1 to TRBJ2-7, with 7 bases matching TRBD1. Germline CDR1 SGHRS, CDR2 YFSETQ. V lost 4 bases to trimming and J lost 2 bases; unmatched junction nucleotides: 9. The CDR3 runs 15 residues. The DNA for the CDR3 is TGCGCCAGCAGCGTAACCGGGACAGTTCCCTACGAGCAGTACTTC. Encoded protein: CASSVTGTVPYEQYF.

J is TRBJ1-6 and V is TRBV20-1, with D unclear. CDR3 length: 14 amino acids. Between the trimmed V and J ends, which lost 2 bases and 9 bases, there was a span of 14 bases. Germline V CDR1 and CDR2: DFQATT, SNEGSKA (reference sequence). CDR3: CSARRLGSGSPLHF. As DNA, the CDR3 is TGCAGTGCTAGAAGACTGGGGTCGGGTTCACCCCTCCACTTT.

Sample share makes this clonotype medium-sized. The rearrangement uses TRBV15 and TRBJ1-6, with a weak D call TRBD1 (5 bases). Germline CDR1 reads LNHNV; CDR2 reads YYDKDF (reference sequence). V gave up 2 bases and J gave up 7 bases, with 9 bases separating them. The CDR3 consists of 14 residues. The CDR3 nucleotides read TGTGCCACCAGCAGACAGGGTCCAAATTCACCCCTCCACTTT. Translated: CATSRQGPNSPLHF. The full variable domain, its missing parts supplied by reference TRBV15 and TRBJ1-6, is DAMVIQNPRYQVTQFGKPVTLSCSQTLNHNVMYWYQQKSSQAPKLLFHYYDKDFNNEADTPDNFQSRRPNTSFCFLDIRSPGLGDTAMYLCATSRQGPNSPLHFGNGTRLTVT.

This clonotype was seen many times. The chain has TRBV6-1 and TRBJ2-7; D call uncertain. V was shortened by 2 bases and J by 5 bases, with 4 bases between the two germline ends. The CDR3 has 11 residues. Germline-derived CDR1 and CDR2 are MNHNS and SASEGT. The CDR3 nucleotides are TGTGCCAGCAGTGAATGGAACGAGCAGTACTTC. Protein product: CASSEWNEQYF.

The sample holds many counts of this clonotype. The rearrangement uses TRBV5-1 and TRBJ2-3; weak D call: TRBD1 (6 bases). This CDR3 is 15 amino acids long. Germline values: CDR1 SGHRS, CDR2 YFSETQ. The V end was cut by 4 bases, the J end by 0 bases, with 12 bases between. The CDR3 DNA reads TGCGCCAGCAGCACCCAAACAGGGAGCACAGATACGCAGTATTTT. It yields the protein CASSTQTGSTDTQYF.

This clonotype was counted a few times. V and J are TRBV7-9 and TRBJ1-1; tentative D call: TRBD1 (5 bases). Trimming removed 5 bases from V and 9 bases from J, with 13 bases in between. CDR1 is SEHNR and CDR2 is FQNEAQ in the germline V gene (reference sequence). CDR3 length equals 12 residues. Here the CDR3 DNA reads TGTGCCAGCAGCGTGCTACAGGAGCAAGCTTTCTTT. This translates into CASSVLQEQAFF.

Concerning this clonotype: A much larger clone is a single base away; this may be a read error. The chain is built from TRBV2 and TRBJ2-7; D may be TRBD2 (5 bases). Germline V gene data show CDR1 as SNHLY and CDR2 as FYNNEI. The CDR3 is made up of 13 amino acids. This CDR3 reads CASMRVRPYGQYF. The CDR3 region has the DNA TGTGCCAGCATGAGGGTAAGGCCCTACGGGCAGTACTTC.